This T cell receptor (beta chain) was recorded in a study of a mutant IDH1 vaccine in newly diagnosed glioma. With respect to this clone: Its antigen is undetermined.

Study-level findings and limits: Seemingly, top peripheral T cell clonotype changes bore no relation to pseudoprogression.

The CDR3 spans 15 residues. Germline V gives CDR1 MNHEY, CDR2 SVGAGI. The V segment lost 3 bases and the J segment 6 bases; nucleotides outside the gene matches: 8. Some clones are missing from TCRdb's copy, which holds only in-frame ones; the method was immunoSEQ multiplex PCR. The sample shows over 55,000 clones, about four fifths of them seen only once. Time point here: week 11, during vaccination. The vaccine gave 300 ug of a 20-mer mutant IDH1 peptide subcutaneously per dose. The source is a man aged 30 to 45 with glioma. The sample in question was PBMCs, obtained from a glioma patient whose treatment included an IDH1 peptide vaccine. The chain combines TRBV6-5 with TRBJ2-7, with 10 bases identical to TRBD1. CDR3 in DNA: TGTGCCAGCAGTTATTACGGGACAGGGGCAACCGAGCAGTACTTC. It is translated as CASSYYGTGATEQYF.